This T cell receptor beta chain derives from a study of beta chain features in type 1 diabetes. Study-wide findings and caveats: The study found fewer insertions and more deletions at VDJ junctions in type 1 diabetes patients.

The length of the CDR3 is 16 residues. CDR1 is SGHKS and CDR2 is YYEKEE in the germline V gene (reference sequence). V dropped 1 base and J dropped 3; count of bases not matched to a gene: 7. cDNA synthesis used the whole RNA isolate, giving expressed TCRB sequences. Here immunoSEQ multiplex PCR was the method, and the copy in TCRdb shows in-frame clones only, minus some. The table includes around 300,000 clones, about 8.5% detected once. One heparinised blood draw averaging roughly 100 mL was given by each donor. This clone was observed a handful of times. Its antigen remains unknown. The rearrangement links TRBV5-5 to TRBJ2-1, with 7 bases identical to TRBD1. Sample: central memory CD4+ T cells from blood. This clonotype originated in a woman under 30 in good health. CDR3 protein: CASSLRGTAYYNEQFF. CDR3 sequence (DNA): TGTGCCAGCAGCTTGAGGGGGACAGCCTACTACAATGAGCAGTTCTTC. Filled out from reference TRBV5-5 and TRBJ2-1, the complete variable domain reads DAGVTQSPTHLIKTRGQQVTLRCSPISGHKSVSWYQQVLGQGPQFIFQYYEKEERGRGNFPDRFSARQFPNYSSELNVNALLLGDSALYLCASSLRGTAYYNEQFFGPGTRLTVL.